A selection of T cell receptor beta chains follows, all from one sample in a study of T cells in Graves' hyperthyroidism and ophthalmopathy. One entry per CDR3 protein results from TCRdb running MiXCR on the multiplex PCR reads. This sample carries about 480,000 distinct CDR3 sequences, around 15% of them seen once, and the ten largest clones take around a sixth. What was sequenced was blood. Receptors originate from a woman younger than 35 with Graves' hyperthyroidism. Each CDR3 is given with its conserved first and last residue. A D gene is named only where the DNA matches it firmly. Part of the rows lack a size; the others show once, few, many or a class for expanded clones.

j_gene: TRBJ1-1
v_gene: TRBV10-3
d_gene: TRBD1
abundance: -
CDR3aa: CAIKPGQGNTEAFF
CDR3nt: TGTGCCATCAAACCGGGACAGGGTAACACTGAAGCTTTCTTT

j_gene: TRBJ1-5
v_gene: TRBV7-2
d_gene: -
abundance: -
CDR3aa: CASSLMTTHQQPQHF
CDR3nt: TGTGCCAGCAGCTTAATGACCACCCACCAGCAGCCCCAGCATTTT

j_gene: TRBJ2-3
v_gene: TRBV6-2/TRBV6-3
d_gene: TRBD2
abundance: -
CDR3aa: CASSYSSGGPGDTQYF
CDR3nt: TGTGCCAGCAGTTACTCGTCGGGAGGGCCGGGGGATACGCAGTATTTT

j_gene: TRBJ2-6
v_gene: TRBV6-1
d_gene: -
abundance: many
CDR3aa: CASSERTVQAAGANVLTF
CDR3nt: TGTGCCAGCAGTGAAAGGACAGTCCAAGCAGCTGGGGCCAACGTCCTGACTTTC

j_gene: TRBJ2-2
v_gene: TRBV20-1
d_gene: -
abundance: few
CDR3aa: CSARGGQPNTGELFF
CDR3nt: TGCAGTGCACGCGGAGGGCAGCCGAACACCGGGGAGCTGTTTTTT

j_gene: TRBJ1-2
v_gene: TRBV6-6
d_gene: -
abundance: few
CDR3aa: CASSYSTTRSLNYGYTF
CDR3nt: TGTGCCAGCAGTTACTCGACGACCAGGAGCCTTAACTATGGCTACACCTTC

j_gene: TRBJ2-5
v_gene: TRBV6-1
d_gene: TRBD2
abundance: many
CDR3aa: CASRVAGGRKTQYF
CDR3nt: TGTGCCTCACGGGTAGCGGGAGGTAGGAAGACCCAGTACTTC

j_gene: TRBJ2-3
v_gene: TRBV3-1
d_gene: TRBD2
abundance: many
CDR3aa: CASSLSSGRIYDTQYF
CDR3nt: TGTGCCAGCAGCCTATCTAGCGGGAGGATTTACGATACGCAGTATTTT

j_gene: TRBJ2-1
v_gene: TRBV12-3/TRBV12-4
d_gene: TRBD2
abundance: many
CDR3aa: CASSSSGEGNEQFF
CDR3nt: TGTGCCAGCAGTTCTTCCGGGGAGGGGAATGAGCAGTTCTTC

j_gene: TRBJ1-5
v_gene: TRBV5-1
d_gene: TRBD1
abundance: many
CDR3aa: CASHPGQGNQPQHF
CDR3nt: TGCGCCAGCCACCCGGGACAGGGCAATCAGCCCCAGCATTTT

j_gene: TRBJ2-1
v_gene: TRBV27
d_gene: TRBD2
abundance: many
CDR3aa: CATTSGVYNEQFF
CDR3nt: TGTGCCACAACTAGCGGGGTATACAATGAGCAGTTCTTC

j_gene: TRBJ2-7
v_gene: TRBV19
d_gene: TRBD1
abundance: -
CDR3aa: CASAIQGGSYEQYF
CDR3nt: TGTGCCAGTGCAATACAGGGGGGCTCCTACGAGCAGTACTTC

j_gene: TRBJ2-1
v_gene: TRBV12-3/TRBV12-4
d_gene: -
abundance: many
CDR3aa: CASSLGSGNEQFF
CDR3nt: TGTGCCAGCAGTTTAGGAAGTGGCAATGAGCAGTTCTTC

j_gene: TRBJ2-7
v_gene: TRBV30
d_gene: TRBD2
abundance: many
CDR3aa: CASDSGLAIYEQYF
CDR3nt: TGTGCTTCAGATTCGGGACTAGCTATCTACGAGCAGTACTTC

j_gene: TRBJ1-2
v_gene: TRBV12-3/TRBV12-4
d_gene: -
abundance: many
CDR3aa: CASSDGGRGYTF
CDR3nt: TGTGCCAGCAGTGACGGGGGCCGGGGCTACACCTTC

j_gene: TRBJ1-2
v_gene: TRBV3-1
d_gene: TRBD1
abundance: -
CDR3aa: CASSIRQGHSNGAYTF
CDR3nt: TGTGCCAGCAGCATACGACAGGGGCACTCAAACGGTGCCTACACCTTC

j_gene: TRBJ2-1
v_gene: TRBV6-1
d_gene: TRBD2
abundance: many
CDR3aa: CASYRGGVHSYNEQFF
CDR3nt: TGTGCCAGTTACCGCGGGGGGGTTCACTCCTACAATGAGCAGTTCTTC

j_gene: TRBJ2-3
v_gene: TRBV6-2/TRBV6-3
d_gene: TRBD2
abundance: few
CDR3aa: CASSPGTTYTDTQYF
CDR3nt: TGTGCCAGCAGCCCTGGGACTACCTACACAGATACGCAGTATTTT

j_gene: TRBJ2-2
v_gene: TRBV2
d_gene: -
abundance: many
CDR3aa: CASLRVDNTGELFF
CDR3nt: TGTGCCAGCCTCCGGGTCGATAACACCGGGGAGCTGTTTTTT

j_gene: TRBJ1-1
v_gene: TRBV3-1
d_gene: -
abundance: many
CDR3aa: CASSPGSTEAFF
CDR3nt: TGTGCCAGCAGTCCAGGATCCACTGAAGCTTTCTTT

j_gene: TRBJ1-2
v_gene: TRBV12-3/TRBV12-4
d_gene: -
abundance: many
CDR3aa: CASSSGQKLNYGYTF
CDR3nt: TGTGCCAGCAGTTCCGGTCAGAAGCTAAACTATGGCTACACCTTC

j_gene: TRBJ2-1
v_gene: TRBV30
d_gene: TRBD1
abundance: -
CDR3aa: CASDRVERNEQFF
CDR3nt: TGTGCCTCCGACAGGGTGGAAAGGAATGAGCAGTTCTTC

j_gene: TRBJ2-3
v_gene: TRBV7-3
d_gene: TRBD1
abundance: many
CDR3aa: CASSYGTGQDTQYF
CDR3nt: TGTGCCAGCAGCTACGGGACAGGACAAGATACGCAGTATTTT

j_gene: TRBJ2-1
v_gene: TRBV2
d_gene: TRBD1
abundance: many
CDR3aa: CASSRTGNEQFF
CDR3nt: TGTGCCAGCAGTAGGACAGGGAATGAGCAGTTCTTC

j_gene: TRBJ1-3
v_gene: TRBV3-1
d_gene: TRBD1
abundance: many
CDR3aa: CASSLQGLSSGNTIYF
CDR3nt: TGTGCCAGCAGCTTACAGGGGCTCTCCTCTGGAAACACCATATATTTT

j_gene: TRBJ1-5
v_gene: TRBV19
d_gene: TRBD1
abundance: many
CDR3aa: CASSTLLQGSNQPQHF
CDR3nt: TGTGCCAGTAGTACCCTCCTACAGGGGAGCAATCAGCCCCAGCATTTT

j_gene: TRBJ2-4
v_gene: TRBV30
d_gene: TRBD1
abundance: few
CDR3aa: CAWSRDRGPKNIQYF
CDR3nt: TGTGCCTGGAGCCGGGACAGGGGACCCAAAAACATTCAGTACTTC

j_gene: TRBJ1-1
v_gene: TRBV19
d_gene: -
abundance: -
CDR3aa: CASSIAPDLNTEAFF
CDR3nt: TGTGCCAGTAGTATCGCCCCCGACCTGAACACTGAAGCTTTCTTT

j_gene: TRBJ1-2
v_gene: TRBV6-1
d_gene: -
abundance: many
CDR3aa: CASSESPGPAYGYTF
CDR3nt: TGTGCCAGCAGTGAATCCCCGGGACCCGCCTATGGCTACACCTTC

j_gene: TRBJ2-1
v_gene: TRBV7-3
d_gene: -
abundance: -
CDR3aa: CASSSVADEQFF
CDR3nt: TGTGCCAGCAGCTCAGTAGCGGATGAGCAGTTCTTC

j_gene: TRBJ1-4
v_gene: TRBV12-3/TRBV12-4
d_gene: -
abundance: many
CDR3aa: CASSPATPTNEKLFF
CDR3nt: TGTGCCAGCAGTCCCGCGACACCAACTAATGAAAAACTGTTTTTT

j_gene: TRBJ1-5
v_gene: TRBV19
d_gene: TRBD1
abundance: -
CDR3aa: CASSFRGLPNQPQHF
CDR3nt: TGTGCCAGTAGTTTCAGGGGGCTTCCTAATCAGCCCCAGCATTTT

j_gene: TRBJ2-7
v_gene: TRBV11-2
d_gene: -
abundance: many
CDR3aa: CASSLLASPFEQYF
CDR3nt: TGTGCCAGCAGCTTACTAGCGTCCCCTTTCGAGCAGTACTTC

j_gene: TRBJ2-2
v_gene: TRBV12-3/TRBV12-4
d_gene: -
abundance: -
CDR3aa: CATGAYGTGELFF
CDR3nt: TGTGCCACCGGGGCGTACGGGACCGGGGAGCTGTTTTTT

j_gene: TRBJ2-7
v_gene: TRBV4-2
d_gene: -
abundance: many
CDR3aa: CASSQESENPYEQYF
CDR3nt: TGTGCCAGCAGCCAAGAGTCGGAGAATCCCTACGAGCAGTACTTC

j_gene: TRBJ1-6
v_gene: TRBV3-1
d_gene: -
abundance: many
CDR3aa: CASCPGRPPGNSPLHF
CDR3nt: TGTGCCAGCTGTCCCGGAAGACCTCCGGGGAATTCACCCCTCCACTTT

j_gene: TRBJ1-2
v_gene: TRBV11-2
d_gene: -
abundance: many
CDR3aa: CASSLSGDGYTF
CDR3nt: TGTGCCAGCAGCCTTTCAGGGGATGGCTACACCTTC

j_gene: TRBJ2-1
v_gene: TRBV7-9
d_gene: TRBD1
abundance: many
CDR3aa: CASSLGDRAADEQFF
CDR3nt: TGTGCCAGCAGCTTAGGGGACAGGGCGGCCGATGAGCAGTTCTTC

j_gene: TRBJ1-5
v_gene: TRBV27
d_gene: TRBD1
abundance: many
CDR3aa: CASSLHRQGSQPQHF
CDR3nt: TGTGCCAGCAGTTTACACCGACAGGGGAGCCAGCCCCAGCATTTT

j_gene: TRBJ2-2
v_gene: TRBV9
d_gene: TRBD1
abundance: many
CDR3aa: CASSVGTGGRNTGELFF
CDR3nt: TGTGCCAGCAGCGTAGGGACAGGGGGTAGGAACACCGGGGAGCTGTTTTTT

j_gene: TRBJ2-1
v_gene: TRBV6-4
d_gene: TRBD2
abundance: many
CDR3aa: CASSDSTSGSNEQFF
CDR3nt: TGTGCCAGCAGTGACTCGACTAGCGGGAGCAATGAGCAGTTCTTC

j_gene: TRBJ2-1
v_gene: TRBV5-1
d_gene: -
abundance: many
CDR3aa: CASSLVGLASKYNEQFF
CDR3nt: TGCGCCAGCAGCTTGGTGGGCCTAGCGTCTAAATACAATGAGCAGTTCTTC